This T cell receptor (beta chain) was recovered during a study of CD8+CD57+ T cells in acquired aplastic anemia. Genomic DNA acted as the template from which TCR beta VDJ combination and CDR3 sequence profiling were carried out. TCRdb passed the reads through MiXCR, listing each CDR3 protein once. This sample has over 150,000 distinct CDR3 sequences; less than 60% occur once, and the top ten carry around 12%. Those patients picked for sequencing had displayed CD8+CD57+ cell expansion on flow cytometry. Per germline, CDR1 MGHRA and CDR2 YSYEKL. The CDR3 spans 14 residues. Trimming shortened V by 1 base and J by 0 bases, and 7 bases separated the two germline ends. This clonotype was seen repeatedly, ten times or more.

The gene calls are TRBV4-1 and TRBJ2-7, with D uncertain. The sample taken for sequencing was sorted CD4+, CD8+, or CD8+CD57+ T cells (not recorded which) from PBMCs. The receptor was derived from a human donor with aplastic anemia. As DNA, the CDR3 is TGCGCCAGCAGCCAAGGAACCTTCTCCTACGAGCAGTACTTC. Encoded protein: CASSQGTFSYEQYF.